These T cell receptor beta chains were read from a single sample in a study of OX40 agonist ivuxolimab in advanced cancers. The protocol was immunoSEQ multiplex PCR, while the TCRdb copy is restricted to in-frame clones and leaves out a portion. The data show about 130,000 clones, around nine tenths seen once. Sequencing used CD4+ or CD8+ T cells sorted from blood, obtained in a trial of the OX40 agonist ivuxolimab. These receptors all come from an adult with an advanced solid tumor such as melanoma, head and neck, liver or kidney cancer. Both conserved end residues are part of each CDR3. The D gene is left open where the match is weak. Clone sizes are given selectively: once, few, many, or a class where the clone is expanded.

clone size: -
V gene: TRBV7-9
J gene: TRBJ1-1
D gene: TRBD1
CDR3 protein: CASNEQGMNTEAFF
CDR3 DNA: TGTGCCAGCAACGAACAGGGGATGAACACTGAAGCTTTCTTT

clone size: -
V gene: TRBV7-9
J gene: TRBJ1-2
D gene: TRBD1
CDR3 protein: CASSPGTVGYTF
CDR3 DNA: TGTGCCAGCAGCCCTGGGACAGTTGGCTACACCTTC

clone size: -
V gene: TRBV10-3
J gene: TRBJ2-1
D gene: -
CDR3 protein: CAISPLGNEQFF
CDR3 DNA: TGTGCCATCAGCCCTCTAGGAAATGAGCAGTTCTTC

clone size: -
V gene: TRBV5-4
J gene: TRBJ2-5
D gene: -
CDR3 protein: CASSPGAGQETQYF
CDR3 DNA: TGTGCCAGCAGCCCGGGGGCGGGACAAGAGACCCAGTACTTC

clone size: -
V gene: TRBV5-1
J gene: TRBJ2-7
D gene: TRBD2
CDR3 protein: CASRPPGGSSYEQYF
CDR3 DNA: TGCGCCAGCAGGCCCCCAGGCGGGAGCTCCTACGAGCAGTACTTC

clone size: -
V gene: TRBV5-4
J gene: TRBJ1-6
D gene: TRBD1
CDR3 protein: CASSFGQDNSPLHF
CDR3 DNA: TGTGCCAGCAGCTTTGGACAGGATAATTCACCCCTCCACTTT

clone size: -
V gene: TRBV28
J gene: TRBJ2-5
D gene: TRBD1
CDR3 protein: CASSLGGATYQETQYF
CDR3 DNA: TGTGCCAGCAGCCTAGGGGGCGCGACGTACCAAGAGACCCAGTACTTC

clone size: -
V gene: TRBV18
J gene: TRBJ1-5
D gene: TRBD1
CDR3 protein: CASSPVSQGAGQPQHF
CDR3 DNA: TGTGCCAGCTCACCAGTCTCACAGGGGGCTGGTCAGCCCCAGCATTTT

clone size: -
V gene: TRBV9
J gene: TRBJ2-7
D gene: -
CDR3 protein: CASSPRDRLTVSYEQYF
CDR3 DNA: TGTGCCAGCAGCCCTAGGGACCGTTTGACGGTCTCCTACGAGCAGTACTTC

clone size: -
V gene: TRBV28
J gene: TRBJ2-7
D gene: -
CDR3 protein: CASSPQGGVDEQYF
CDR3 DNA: TGTGCCAGCAGTCCACAGGGTGGGGTAGACGAGCAGTACTTC

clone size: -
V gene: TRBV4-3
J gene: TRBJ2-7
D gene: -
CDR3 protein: CASSQKVNGLTYEQYF
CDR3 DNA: TGCGCCAGCAGCCAGAAGGTGAATGGGTTAACCTACGAGCAGTACTTC

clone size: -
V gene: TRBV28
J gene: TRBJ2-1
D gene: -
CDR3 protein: CASRVSGIVHNEQFF
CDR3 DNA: TGTGCCAGCAGGGTCTCAGGGATTGTACACAATGAGCAGTTCTTC

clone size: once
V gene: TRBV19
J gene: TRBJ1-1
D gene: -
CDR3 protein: CASSIGGGIHTEAFF
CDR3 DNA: TGTGCCAGTAGTATAGGTGGGGGAATCCACACTGAAGCTTTCTTT

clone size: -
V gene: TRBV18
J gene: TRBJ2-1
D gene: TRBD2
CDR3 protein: CASSPGTSGVYNEQFF
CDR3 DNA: TGTGCCAGCTCACCCGGGACTAGCGGAGTTTACAATGAGCAGTTCTTC

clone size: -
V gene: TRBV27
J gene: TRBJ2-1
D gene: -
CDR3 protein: CASSPTPRVWSNNEQFF
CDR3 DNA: TGTGCCAGCAGTCCTACCCCCAGGGTATGGTCCAACAATGAGCAGTTCTTC

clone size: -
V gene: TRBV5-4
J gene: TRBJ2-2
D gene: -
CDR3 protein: CANREKDTGELFF
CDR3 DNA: TGTGCCAACAGGGAAAAGGACACCGGGGAGCTGTTTTTT

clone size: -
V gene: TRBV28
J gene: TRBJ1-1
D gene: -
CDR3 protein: CAGGAGTTEAFF
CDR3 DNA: TGTGCAGGAGGGGCTGGAACAACTGAAGCTTTCTTT

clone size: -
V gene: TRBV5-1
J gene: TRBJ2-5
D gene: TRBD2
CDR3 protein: CASSLDGLAGDQETQYF
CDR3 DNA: TGCGCCAGCAGCTTGGACGGACTAGCGGGGGACCAAGAGACCCAGTACTTC

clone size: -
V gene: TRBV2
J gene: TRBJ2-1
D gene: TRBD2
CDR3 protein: CASRGGLAVYNEQFF
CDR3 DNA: TGTGCCAGCAGGGGGGGACTAGCGGTATACAATGAGCAGTTCTTC

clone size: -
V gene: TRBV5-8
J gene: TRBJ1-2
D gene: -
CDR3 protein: CASSLYGEDYGYTF
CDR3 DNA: TGTGCCAGCAGCTTGTATGGGGAGGACTATGGCTACACCTTC

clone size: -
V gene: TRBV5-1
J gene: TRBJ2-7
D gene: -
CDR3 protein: CASSLDNVPYEQYF
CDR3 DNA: TGCGCCAGCAGCTTGGACAACGTTCCTTACGAGCAGTACTTC

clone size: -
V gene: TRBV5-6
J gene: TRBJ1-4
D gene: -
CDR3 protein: CASSLRGTTNEKLFF
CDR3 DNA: TGTGCCAGCAGCTTGCGGGGCACAACTAATGAAAAACTGTTTTTT

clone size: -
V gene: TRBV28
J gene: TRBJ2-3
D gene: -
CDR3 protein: CASSFTTDTQYF
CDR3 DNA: TGTGCCAGCAGTTTCACCACAGATACGCAGTATTTT

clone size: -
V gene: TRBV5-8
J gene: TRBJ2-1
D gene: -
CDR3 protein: CASSLYDPSSYNEQFF
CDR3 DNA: TGTGCCAGCAGCTTGTACGACCCGAGCTCCTACAATGAGCAGTTCTTC

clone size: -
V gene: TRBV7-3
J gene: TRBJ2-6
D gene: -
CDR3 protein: CASSLGGAGANVLTF
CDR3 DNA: TGTGCCAGCAGCTTAGGCGGAGCTGGGGCCAACGTCCTGACTTTC

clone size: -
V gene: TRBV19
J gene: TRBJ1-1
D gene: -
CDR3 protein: CASSIKGLNTEAFF
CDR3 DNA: TGTGCCAGTAGTATTAAGGGCCTAAACACTGAAGCTTTCTTT

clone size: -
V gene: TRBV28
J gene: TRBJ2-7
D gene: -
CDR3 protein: CASTTGDTVHEQYF
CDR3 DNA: TGTGCCAGCACCACTGGGGATACGGTCCACGAGCAGTACTTC

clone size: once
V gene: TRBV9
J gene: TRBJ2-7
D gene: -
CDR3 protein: CASSVNPSGSSYEQYF
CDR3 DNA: TGTGCCAGCAGCGTAAACCCCAGTGGAAGCTCCTACGAGCAGTACTTC

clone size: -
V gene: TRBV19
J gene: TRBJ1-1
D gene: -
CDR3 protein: CASSNLVTAMNTEAFF
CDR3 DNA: TGTGCCAGTAGTAACCTCGTCACAGCTATGAACACTGAAGCTTTCTTT

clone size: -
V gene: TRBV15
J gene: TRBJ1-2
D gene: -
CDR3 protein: CATSSRDGRNYGYTF
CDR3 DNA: TGTGCCACCAGCTCCCGGGACGGCAGAAACTATGGCTACACCTTC

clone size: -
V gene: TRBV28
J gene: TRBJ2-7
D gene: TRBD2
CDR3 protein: CASSGGLAGGYEQYF
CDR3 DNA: TGTGCCAGCAGTGGGGGACTAGCGGGAGGATACGAGCAGTACTTC

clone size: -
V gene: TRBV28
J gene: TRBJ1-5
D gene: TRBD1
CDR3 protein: CASSLGQGLSNQPQHF
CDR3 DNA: TGTGCCAGCAGTCTGGGACAGGGCCTTAGCAATCAGCCCCAGCATTTT

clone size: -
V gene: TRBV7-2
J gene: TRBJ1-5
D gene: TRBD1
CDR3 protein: CASSSPTGQGARQPQHF
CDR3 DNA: TGTGCCAGCAGCTCCCCGACAGGACAGGGGGCGAGACAGCCCCAGCATTTT

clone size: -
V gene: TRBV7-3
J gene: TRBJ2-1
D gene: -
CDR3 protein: CASSLGAGRGNEQFF
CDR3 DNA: TGTGCCAGCAGCTTAGGGGCAGGTAGAGGGAATGAGCAGTTCTTC

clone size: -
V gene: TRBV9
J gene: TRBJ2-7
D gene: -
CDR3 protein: CASSLRGQGAEQYF
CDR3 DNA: TGTGCCAGCAGCCTAAGAGGGCAGGGCGCCGAGCAGTACTTC

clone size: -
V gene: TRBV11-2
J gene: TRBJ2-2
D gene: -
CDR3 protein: CASSLGTSNTGELFF
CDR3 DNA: TGTGCCAGCAGCTTAGGCACCTCGAACACCGGGGAGCTGTTTTTT

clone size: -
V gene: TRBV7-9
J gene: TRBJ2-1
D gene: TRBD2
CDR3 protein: CASSLASLAGGYNEQFF
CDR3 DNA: TGTGCCAGCAGCTTAGCGTCGCTAGCGGGAGGGTACAATGAGCAGTTCTTC

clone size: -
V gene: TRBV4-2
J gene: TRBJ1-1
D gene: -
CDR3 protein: CASSQDAGTEAFF
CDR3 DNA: TGTGCCAGCAGCCAAGATGCGGGTACTGAAGCTTTCTTT

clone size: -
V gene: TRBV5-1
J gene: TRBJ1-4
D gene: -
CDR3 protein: CASSWIGTKEEKLFF
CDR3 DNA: TGCGCCAGCAGCTGGATCGGGACGAAGGAAGAAAAACTGTTTTTT

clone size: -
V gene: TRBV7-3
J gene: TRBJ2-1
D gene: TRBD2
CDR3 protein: CASSRRTSGENEQFF
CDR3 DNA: TGTGCCAGCAGCCGTCGGACTAGCGGGGAGAATGAGCAGTTCTTC

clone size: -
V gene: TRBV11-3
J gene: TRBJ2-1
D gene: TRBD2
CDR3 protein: CASSHRGLVGVNEQFF
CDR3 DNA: TGTGCCAGCAGTCACAGAGGACTAGTCGGTGTTAATGAGCAGTTCTTC

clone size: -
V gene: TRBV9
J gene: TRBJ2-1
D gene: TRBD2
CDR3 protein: CASSVGASGYNEQFF
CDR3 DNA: TGTGCCAGCAGCGTAGGGGCTAGCGGATACAATGAGCAGTTCTTC

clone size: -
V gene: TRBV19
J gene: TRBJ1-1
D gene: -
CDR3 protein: CASKEGGRNIPTEAFF
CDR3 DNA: TGTGCCAGTAAGGAGGGAGGCAGAAACATTCCCACTGAAGCTTTCTTT